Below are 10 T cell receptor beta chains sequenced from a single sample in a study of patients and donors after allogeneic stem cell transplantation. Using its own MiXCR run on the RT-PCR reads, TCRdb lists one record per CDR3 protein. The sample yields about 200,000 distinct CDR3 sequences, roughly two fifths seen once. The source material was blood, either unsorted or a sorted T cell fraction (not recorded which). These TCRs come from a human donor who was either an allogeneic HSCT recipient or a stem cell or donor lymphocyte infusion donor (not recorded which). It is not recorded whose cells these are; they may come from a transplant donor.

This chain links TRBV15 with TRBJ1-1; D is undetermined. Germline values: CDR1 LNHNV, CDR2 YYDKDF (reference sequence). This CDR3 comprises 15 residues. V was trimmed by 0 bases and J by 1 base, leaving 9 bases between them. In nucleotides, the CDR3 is TGTGCCACCAGCAGAGAACCCCATAAGAACACTGAAGCTTTCTTT. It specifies CATSREPHKNTEAFF.

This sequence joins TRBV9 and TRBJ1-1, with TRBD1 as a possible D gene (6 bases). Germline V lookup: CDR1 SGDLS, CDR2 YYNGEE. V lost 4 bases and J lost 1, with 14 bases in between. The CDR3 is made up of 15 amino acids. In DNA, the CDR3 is TGTGCCAGCAGCCCAGCAGACAGGCCGAACACTGAAGCTTTCTTT. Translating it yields CASSPADRPNTEAFF.

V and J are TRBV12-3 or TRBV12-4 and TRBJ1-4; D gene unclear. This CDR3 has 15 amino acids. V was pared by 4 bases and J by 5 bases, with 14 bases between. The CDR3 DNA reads TGTGCCAGCAGTTCAACGCGGCAGCTAAATGAAAAACTGTTTTTT. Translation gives CASSSTRQLNEKLFF.

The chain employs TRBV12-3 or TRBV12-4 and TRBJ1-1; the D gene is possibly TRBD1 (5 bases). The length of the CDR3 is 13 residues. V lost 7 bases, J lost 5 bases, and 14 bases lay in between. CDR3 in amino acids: CASTLGGRTEAFF. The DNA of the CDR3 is TGTGCCAGCACCTTGGGGGGGAGGACTGAAGCTTTCTTT.

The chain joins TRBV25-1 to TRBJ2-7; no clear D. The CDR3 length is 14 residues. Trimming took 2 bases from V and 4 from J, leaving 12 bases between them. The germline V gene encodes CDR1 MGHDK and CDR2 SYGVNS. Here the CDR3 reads CASSETRSKYEQYF. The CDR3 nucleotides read TGTGCCAGCAGTGAAACAAGGAGCAAATACGAGCAGTACTTC.

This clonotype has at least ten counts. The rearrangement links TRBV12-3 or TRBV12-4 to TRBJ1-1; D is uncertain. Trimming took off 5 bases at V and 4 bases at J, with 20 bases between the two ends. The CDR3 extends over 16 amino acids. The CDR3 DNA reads TGTGCCAGCAGTACCCCAGATCCGGGTCCCAGCACTGAAGCTTTCTTT. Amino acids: CASSTPDPGPSTEAFF.

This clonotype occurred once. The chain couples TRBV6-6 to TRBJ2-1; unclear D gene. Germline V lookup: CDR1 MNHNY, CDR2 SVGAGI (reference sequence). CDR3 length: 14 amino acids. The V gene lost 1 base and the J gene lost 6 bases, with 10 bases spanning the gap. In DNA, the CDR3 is TGTGCCAGCAGTTACTTGCCCACCCGCAATGAGCAGTTCTTC. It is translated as CASSYLPTRNEQFF.

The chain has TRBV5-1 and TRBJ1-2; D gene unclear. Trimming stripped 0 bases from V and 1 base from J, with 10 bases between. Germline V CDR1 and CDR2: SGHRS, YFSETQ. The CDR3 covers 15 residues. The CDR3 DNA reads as TGCGCCAGCAGCTTGGCACTTCCCGATAACTATGGCTACACCTTC. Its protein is CASSLALPDNYGYTF.

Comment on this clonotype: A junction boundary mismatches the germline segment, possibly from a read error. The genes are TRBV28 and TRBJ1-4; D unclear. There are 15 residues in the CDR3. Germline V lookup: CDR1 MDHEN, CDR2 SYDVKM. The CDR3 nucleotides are TGTGCCAGCTTAACGACCGGGGTTCCTAATGAGAAACTGTTTTTT. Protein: CASLTTGVPNEKLFF. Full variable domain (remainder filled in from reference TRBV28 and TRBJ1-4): DVKVTQSSRYLVKRTGEKVFLECVQDMDHENMFWYRQDPGLGLRLIYFSYDVKMKEKGDIPEGYSVSREKKERFSLILESASTNQTSMYLCASLTTGVPNEKLFFGSGTQLSVL.

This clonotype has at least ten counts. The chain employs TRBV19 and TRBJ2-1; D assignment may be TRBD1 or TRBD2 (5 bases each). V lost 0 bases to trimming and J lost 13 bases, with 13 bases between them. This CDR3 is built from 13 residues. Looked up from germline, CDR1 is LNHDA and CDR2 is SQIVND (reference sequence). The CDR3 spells CASSIDPGAVQFF. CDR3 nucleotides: TGTGCCAGTAGTATAGATCCCGGGGCCGTCCAGTTCTTC.